The rows below give T cell receptor beta chains drawn from one sample of a study of cytomegalovirus exposure and HLA in healthy donors. Using immunoSEQ multiplex PCR, the repertoire was profiled, and TCRdb retains in-frame clones only, with some absent. The sample consists of 120,000 to 150,000 clones, 85% to 90% of them appearing once. Input material: PBMCs. These receptor sequences come from a woman under 30 in good health and CMV-seropositive. The CDR3 runs from the conserved cysteine through the conserved F or W. The size of a clone is reported for some rows only, either as once, few or many, or as a class for expanded clones.

abundance: -; v_gene: TRBV4-3; j_gene: TRBJ2-1; CDR3aa: CASSHRLAGDREQFF
abundance: -; v_gene: TRBV9; j_gene: TRBJ2-3; CDR3aa: CASSVYSRPDTQYF
abundance: -; v_gene: TRBV27; j_gene: TRBJ2-3; CDR3aa: CASSLSQRGTSTDTQYF
abundance: -; v_gene: TRBV6-5; j_gene: TRBJ2-7; CDR3aa: CASTSALAGVYEQYF
abundance: once; v_gene: TRBV10-3; j_gene: TRBJ2-3; CDR3aa: CAISDLGQNTDTQYF
abundance: -; v_gene: TRBV30; j_gene: TRBJ1-4; CDR3aa: CAWRPGQARNEKLFF
abundance: -; v_gene: TRBV28; j_gene: TRBJ2-1; CDR3aa: CASSLLYVSGGDNEQFF
abundance: once; v_gene: TRBV10-3; j_gene: TRBJ2-1; CDR3aa: CAISERGSSYNEQFF
abundance: -; v_gene: TRBV11-2; j_gene: TRBJ1-2; CDR3aa: CASSLVGTAYGYTF
abundance: -; v_gene: TRBV7-8; j_gene: TRBJ1-2; CDR3aa: CASSSVGRPYGYTF
abundance: -; v_gene: TRBV4-1; j_gene: TRBJ2-3; CDR3aa: CASSPPWSGGTDTQYF
abundance: -; v_gene: TRBV13; j_gene: TRBJ2-1; CDR3aa: CASSINRLPYNEQFF
abundance: -; v_gene: TRBV28; j_gene: TRBJ2-7; CDR3aa: CASIHRDRLYEQYF
abundance: -; v_gene: TRBV4-3; j_gene: TRBJ2-1; CDR3aa: CASSQDGQNYNEQFF
abundance: -; v_gene: TRBV11-2; j_gene: TRBJ1-4; CDR3aa: CASSPPQAEKLFF
abundance: -; v_gene: TRBV4-1; j_gene: TRBJ2-2; CDR3aa: CASSQGRVLSTGELFF
abundance: -; v_gene: TRBV4-1; j_gene: TRBJ2-5; CDR3aa: CASSRLAEETQYF
abundance: -; v_gene: TRBV11-2; j_gene: TRBJ2-1; CDR3aa: CASSLVGGRGNEQFF
abundance: -; v_gene: TRBV5-8; j_gene: TRBJ2-7; CDR3aa: CASSRGGWQQYF
abundance: -; v_gene: TRBV11-2; j_gene: TRBJ2-1; CDR3aa: CASSYYLSGRYNEQFF
abundance: few; v_gene: TRBV27; j_gene: TRBJ2-7; CDR3aa: CASSFVGGYEQYF
abundance: once; v_gene: TRBV13; j_gene: TRBJ2-3; CDR3aa: CASSPAGQDFRDTQYF
abundance: -; v_gene: TRBV6-1; j_gene: TRBJ2-7; CDR3aa: CASSGGLAGVFYEQYF
abundance: -; v_gene: TRBV4-3; j_gene: TRBJ2-1; CDR3aa: CASSQEISGRAIEQFF
abundance: -; v_gene: TRBV5-1; j_gene: TRBJ1-2; CDR3aa: CASNYRGGYGYTF
abundance: -; v_gene: TRBV6-1; j_gene: TRBJ2-3; CDR3aa: CASSGTGLSTDTQYF
abundance: -; v_gene: TRBV15; j_gene: TRBJ2-2; CDR3aa: CATSRGLAGGPALNTGELFF
abundance: -; v_gene: TRBV12-5; j_gene: TRBJ1-5; CDR3aa: CASGPEGGQGPLPQHF
abundance: -; v_gene: TRBV7-9; j_gene: TRBJ1-1; CDR3aa: CASSLVGGREAFF
abundance: -; v_gene: TRBV5-1; j_gene: TRBJ2-7; CDR3aa: CASSLIVTGSSYEQYF
abundance: -; v_gene: TRBV6-1; j_gene: TRBJ2-7; CDR3aa: CASSGTGLYEQYF
abundance: -; v_gene: TRBV5-1; j_gene: TRBJ1-5; CDR3aa: CASSLGQGDQPQHF
abundance: -; v_gene: TRBV13; j_gene: TRBJ2-5; CDR3aa: CASSQGQGAGGETQYF
abundance: once; v_gene: TRBV5-4; j_gene: TRBJ1-1; CDR3aa: CASSGSQNTEAFF
abundance: -; v_gene: TRBV11-3; j_gene: TRBJ2-1; CDR3aa: CASSLGTAAGEQFF
abundance: -; v_gene: TRBV18; j_gene: TRBJ2-7; CDR3aa: CASSTRDRLYEQYF
abundance: -; v_gene: TRBV11-3; j_gene: TRBJ2-6; CDR3aa: CASSLDRGGSGANVLTF
abundance: -; v_gene: TRBV5-1; j_gene: TRBJ2-7; CDR3aa: CASSWDRGLSYEQYF
abundance: -; v_gene: TRBV7-9; j_gene: TRBJ2-7; CDR3aa: CASSLARTSGDYEQYF
abundance: -; v_gene: TRBV7-6; j_gene: TRBJ2-7; CDR3aa: CASSLEVDRGRHEQYF
abundance: -; v_gene: TRBV25-1; j_gene: TRBJ2-5; CDR3aa: CASSVAGGQETQYF
abundance: -; v_gene: TRBV7-2; j_gene: TRBJ1-2; CDR3aa: CASSFIGTHGVTF
abundance: -; v_gene: TRBV11-3; j_gene: TRBJ1-1; CDR3aa: CASSLGYSLGLFPAFF
abundance: -; v_gene: TRBV5-1; j_gene: TRBJ2-3; CDR3aa: CASSLGSGRNTQYF
abundance: -; v_gene: TRBV7-6; j_gene: TRBJ2-3; CDR3aa: CASSRTGADTQYF
abundance: -; v_gene: TRBV18; j_gene: TRBJ2-1; CDR3aa: CASSGLAGDNEQFF
abundance: -; v_gene: TRBV18; j_gene: TRBJ2-2; CDR3aa: CASSPRARDGELFF
abundance: -; v_gene: TRBV7-2; j_gene: TRBJ1-2; CDR3aa: CASSSHPGLTVGYTF
abundance: -; v_gene: TRBV12-5; j_gene: TRBJ2-3; CDR3aa: CASGLETGGISTDTQYF
abundance: -; v_gene: TRBV5-1; j_gene: TRBJ2-1; CDR3aa: CASSLETGGWKNNEQFF
abundance: -; v_gene: TRBV30; j_gene: TRBJ1-5; CDR3aa: CAWSEEVGQPQHF
abundance: -; v_gene: TRBV7-2; j_gene: TRBJ1-5; CDR3aa: CASSLAQGEQPQHF